The T cell receptor (beta chain) described here comes from a study of T cell repertoires in cytomegalovirus infection. CDR3 length equals 15 residues. The V end lost 1 base, the J end lost 2 bases, and 12 bases lay between the germline ends. The V gene's germline CDR1 is MNHEY and CDR2 SVGAGI. Points on this clonotype: Its antigen is not identified.

Each CDR3 protein gets one entry after TCRdb re-called the reads with MiXCR. This sample yields 640,000 or so distinct CDR3 sequences, of which 30% to 40% are seen a single time; around a sixth belongs to the top ten. Study-wide results and caveats: The study identified carriers of CMV plus the relevant HLA from cumulative public TCR beta family frequency.

The sequencing here drew on cultured PBMCs, taken from culture after CMV antigen stimulation. This clonotype was obtained from a human donor in good health (CMV status not recorded). Some clones in this sample may be carry-over from other donors' samples. The V gene is TRBV6-5, the J gene TRBJ2-7, with D perhaps TRBD1 (6 bases). This CDR3 reads CASSYFAAGAYEQYF. Written as DNA, the CDR3 is TGTGCCAGCAGTTACTTTGCGGCAGGGGCCTACGAGCAGTACTTC.